This paragraph reports one T cell receptor (beta chain). The sample comes from a study of blood T cell repertoires in COVID-19. Study context: The United States, Italy and Spain supplied acute and convalescent COVID-19 samples. The analysed material was cDNA or gDNA that came from T cells, B-cell-depleted T cells, or PBMCs.

Repertoires were generated with immunoSEQ multiplex PCR, while TCRdb's copy carries only in-frame clones and drops some. The data contain approximately 60,000 clones, about 81% of them singletons. The V gene's germline CDR1 is SGHTA and CDR2 FQGNSA. CDR3 size: 15 residues. The V and J ends lost 5 bases and 4 bases, in that order; junction bases with no gene match: 7. The sequence was collected from a man older than 75 with acute or convalescent COVID-19. This chain joins TRBV7-2 and TRBJ2-1; 8 positions match TRBD2. What was sequenced was peripheral blood. The CDR3 sequence is CASSPRGAGYNEQFF. Written as DNA, the CDR3 is TGTGCCAGCAGCCCGCGGGGGGCGGGATACAATGAGCAGTTCTTC.